Shown below are 3 T cell receptor beta chains from a single sample sequenced in a study of response to subunit inactivated influenza vaccine. TCRdb called the RT-PCR reads again in MiXCR, with one record for every CDR3 protein. The repertoire includes about 540,000 distinct CDR3 sequences, approximately 22% of them detected once, and approximately 3% sits in the top ten. These data also featured in a second study, about T cells expressing NK-cell markers. From that report: It was by 5'RACE template switching with UMIs that TCR beta cDNA was made.

The specimen was CD4+ T cells sorted from PBMCs, collected roughly 12 days after vaccination. All receptors derive from a man between 50 and 59 years old who received an inactivated influenza vaccine.

In this sample, this clonotype turned up a few times. V usage is TRBV5-1 and J usage is TRBJ2-1; 8 bases are a match to TRBD2. This CDR3 has 14 residues. V lost 0 bases and J lost 7; bases outside the gene matches: 3. The germline V gene has CDR1 SGHRS and CDR2 YFSETQ. The CDR3 nucleotides are TGCGCCAGCAGCTTGGCTAGCGGGCAAAATGAGCAGTTCTTC. Its protein is CASSLASGQNEQFF.

The gene calls are TRBV10-3 and TRBJ2-1, with TRBD1 matching 7 bases. CDR1 and CDR2 (germline): ENHRY, SYGVKD. The CDR3 is made up of 14 amino acids. J lost 5 bases, V lost 5 bases, and 6 bases had no gene match. The CDR3 bases are TGTGCCATCAGTAGGGGACAGACAAACAATGAGCAGTTCTTC. As protein: CAISRGQTNNEQFF.

The table lists this clonotype with a few counts. The V and J genes are TRBV12-3 or TRBV12-4 and TRBJ1-5; D perhaps matches TRBD1 (6 bases). Trimming shortened V by 4 bases and J by 2 bases, and 12 bases separated the two germline ends. The CDR3 totals 15 residues. The CDR3 reads CASSSRAGGNQPQHF. DNA of the CDR3: TGTGCCAGCAGTTCGAGGGCAGGGGGCAATCAGCCCCAGCATTTT.